The 7 T cell receptor beta chains presented below share a single source sample, sequenced in a study of shared clonotypes between healthy human individuals. Cells designated naive CD8 were CD45RO-negative and were positively selected for CCR7, with terminally differentiated effector memory CD45RA+ cells excluded. Method: immunoSEQ multiplex PCR; TCRdb's copy keeps in-frame clones and lacks some. The sample holds around 1,900,000 clones; 80% to 95% are singletons and the top ten take less than 2%. The sample consisted of naive CD8+ T cells from PBMCs. These receptors came from a man aged 18 to 29 in good health. Some clones in this sample may be carry-over from other donors' samples.

The chain links TRBV4-1 to TRBJ2-7; possible D gene TRBD2, 5 bases. The germline V gene has CDR1 MGHRA and CDR2 YSYEKL. With 1 base removed from V and 3 bases from J, the gap between germline ends came to 10 bases. The CDR3 covers 14 residues. DNA of the CDR3: TGCGCCAGCAGCCAAGGAAGAGGAGGCTACGAGCAGTACTTC. Protein: CASSQGRGGYEQYF.

The chain couples TRBV7-5 to TRBJ1-5; the D segment call TRBD1 is taken from the table without a DNA check. TRBV7-5 is flagged as a pseudogene. The CDR3 runs to 13 residues. The CDR3 region has the DNA TGTGCCAGAAGCCCAGGGGGGAATCAGCCCCAGCATTTT. Translation gives CARSPGGNQPQHF.

Comment on this clone: This sample also contains other DNA sequences that code for the same CDR3. The rearrangement joins TRBV4-3 to TRBJ2-5, with D tentatively TRBD1 or TRBD2 (6 bases each). CDR1 LGHNA and CDR2 YSLEER come from the germline V gene. This CDR3 is built from 15 residues. Trimming left V 1 base short and J 2 bases short, with 11 bases between. The CDR3 DNA sequence: TGCGCCAGCAGCCAAGGGACGGGGGCACAAGAGACCCAGTACTTC. This codes for CASSQGTGAQETQYF.

This clone was picked up one time. The V call is TRBV28, the J call TRBJ2-7, with D maybe TRBD1 (6 bases). This CDR3 comprises 15 residues. Germline CDR1 is MDHEN and CDR2 is SYDVKM. Trimming left V 9 bases short and J 0 bases short, with 18 bases between. The CDR3 here is CASKVRGAASYEQYF. DNA of the CDR3: TGTGCCAGTAAAGTCAGGGGAGCGGCCTCCTACGAGCAGTACTTC.

The chain combines TRBV7-9 with TRBJ2-5; 7 nucleotides align to TRBD2. Trimming removed 5 bases from V and 2 bases from J; junction bases left unmatched: 17. The CDR3 contains 18 residues. Germline loops: CDR1 SEHNR, CDR2 FQNEAQ (reference sequence). The CDR3 DNA is TGTGCCAGCAGCCCACCGAAAGGAGCTAGCGGAGAGCAAGAGACCCAGTACTTC. It specifies CASSPPKGASGEQETQYF.

This chain connects TRBV27 to TRBJ2-7, with D uncertain. Germline CDR1 and CDR2: MNHEY and SMNVEV (reference sequence). This CDR3 contains 11 residues. Trimming removed 7 bases at V and 6 bases at J, with 10 bases between. CDR3 in amino acids: CASNTVPEQYF. In nucleotides, the CDR3 is TGTGCCAGCAACACCGTCCCCGAGCAGTACTTC.

J is TRBJ2-1 and V is TRBV14; TRBD2 agrees at 10 bases. The CDR3 length is 18 residues. Trimming cost V 0 bases and J 3 bases; bases outside gene matches: 8. Germline V gives CDR1 SGHDN, CDR2 FVKESK. The CDR3 is CASSQDSRLAGDYNEQFF. In DNA, the CDR3 is TGTGCCAGCAGCCAAGATAGTCGGCTAGCGGGAGACTACAATGAGCAGTTCTTC.